Listed here are 14 T cell receptor beta chains from one sample, sequenced in a study of siplizumab effects on memory and regulatory T cells. Data came from immunoSEQ multiplex PCR; TCRdb stores just in-frame clones and leaves some out. The sample lists over 95,000 clones; 90% to 95% were seen once. The sequenced material came from non-Treg CD4+ T cells sorted from blood. The source of these receptors is a human donor in good health.

The chain is built from TRBV5-1 and TRBJ2-2; D remains unclear. Germline loops: CDR1 SGHRS, CDR2 YFSETQ. V lost 3 bases and J lost 0, with 9 bases in between. The CDR3 totals 15 residues. The CDR3 DNA sequence: TGCGCCAGCAGCTACTCCTTAACGAACACCGGGGAGCTGTTTTTT. It encodes CASSYSLTNTGELFF.

The sample holds one count of this clone. The chain links TRBV28 to TRBJ1-2; 12 bases match TRBD1. The CDR3 runs 14 residues. Unmatched junction bases numbered 9, after V lost 5 bases and J lost 11 bases. Looked up from germline, CDR1 is MDHEN and CDR2 is SYDVKM. The CDR3 DNA reads TGTGCCAGCAGTCCTCCGGGACAGGGGGCTCTTTACACCTTC. Its protein is CASSPPGQGALYTF.

The V call is TRBV7-8, the J call TRBJ1-6; no firm D call. The ends were cut back, 1 base at V and 3 bases at J, with 7 bases in the middle. Germline assignment: CDR1 SGHVS and CDR2 FQNEAQ. The CDR3 is made up of 15 amino acids. The CDR3 reads CASSLDHSYNSPLHF. The CDR3 nucleotides read TGTGCCAGCAGCTTAGATCATAGCTATAATTCACCCCTCCACTTT.

The chain has TRBV6-1 and TRBJ1-5, with no clear D. Germline V gene sequence: CDR1 MNHNS, CDR2 SASEGT. This CDR3 is 15 amino acids long. Deletions cut 2 bases from V and 1 base from J, with 9 bases between. DNA of the CDR3: TGTGCCAGCAGTGAATCAGGTTTGAGCAATCAGCCCCAGCATTTT. It codes for CASSESGLSNQPQHF.

The rearrangement uses TRBV21-1 and TRBJ1-2; no check of the table's D call, TRBD1, against the DNA was made. TRBV21-1 is deemed a pseudogene. The CDR3 runs 15 residues. The CDR3 sequence: CASRTSGDKALGYTF. The CDR3 DNA sequence: TGTGCCAGCAGGACCTCCGGGGACAAGGCTCTTGGCTACACCTTC.

There are a few counts of this clone. The chain couples TRBV18 to TRBJ1-5, with 9 bases that match TRBD1. The CDR3 runs 16 residues. Per the germline V gene, CDR1 is KGHSH and CDR2 is LQKENI. The V and J ends lost 4 bases and 6 bases, in that order; junction bases with no gene match: 10. CDR3 amino acids: CASSRETGGLSQPQHF. The DNA for the CDR3 is TGTGCCAGCTCACGAGAGACAGGGGGATTGAGTCAGCCCCAGCATTTT.

The rearrangement joins TRBV7-3 to TRBJ1-2; no firm D call. The CDR3 extends over 15 amino acids. Germline V gene lookup returns CDR1 SGHTA and CDR2 FQGTGA. V lost 4 bases and J 3 bases, leaving 15 bases between the germline ends. CDR3 amino acids: CASSSQRPGDYGYTF. CDR3 in DNA: TGTGCCAGCAGCTCCCAAAGGCCCGGGGACTATGGCTACACCTTC.

The rearrangement joins TRBV19 to TRBJ2-2; D gene uncertain. Germline assignment: CDR1 LNHDA and CDR2 SQIVND (reference sequence). V lost 1 base and J 4 bases, leaving 16 bases between the germline ends. The CDR3 consists of 17 residues. The CDR3 sequence: CASSIVALAKRTGELFF. The CDR3 coding sequence is TGTGCCAGTAGTATAGTTGCGCTGGCTAAGCGCACCGGGGAGCTGTTTTTT.

The gene calls are TRBV5-1 and TRBJ2-5, with D perhaps TRBD2 (5 bases). The CDR3 sequence is 15 residues long. The V end lost 0 bases, the J end lost 1 base, and 10 bases lay between the germline ends. Germline V gene lookup returns CDR1 SGHRS and CDR2 YFSETQ. The CDR3 sequence is CASSLAARGQETQYF. The DNA for the CDR3 is TGCGCCAGCAGCTTGGCGGCCCGGGGCCAAGAGACCCAGTACTTC. The full variable domain, with the rest looked up from reference TRBV5-1 and TRBJ2-5, is KAGVTQTPRYLIKTRGQQVTLSCSPISGHRSVSWYQQTPGQGLQFLFEYFSETQRNKGNFPGRFSGRQFSNSRSEMNVSTLELGDSALYLCASSLAARGQETQYFGPGTRLLVL.

The chain joins TRBV18 to TRBJ1-4; unclear D gene. This CDR3 comprises 14 residues. V shed 3 bases and J shed 7 bases, with 12 bases lying between them. In germline, CDR1 is KGHSH, CDR2 LQKENI. Written as DNA, the CDR3 is TGTGCCAGCTCACCGGGGAGTCAGGCTGAAAAACTGTTTTTT. It specifies CASSPGSQAEKLFF. Full variable domain (remainder filled in from reference TRBV18 and TRBJ1-4): NAGVMQNPRHLVRRRGQEARLRCSPMKGHSHVYWYRQLPEEGLKFMVYLQKENIIDESGMPKERFSAEFPKEGPSILRIQQVVRGDSAAYFCASSPGSQAEKLFFGSGTQLSVL.

The chain employs TRBV28 and TRBJ1-2; TRBD1 might be the D (5 bases). There are 16 residues in the CDR3. The germline CDR1 and CDR2 sequences are MDHEN and SYDVKM. V was clipped by 2 bases and J by 4 bases, with 17 bases between them. CDR3 loop: CASSLGTAGSRYGYTF. CDR3 coding DNA: TGTGCCAGCAGTTTAGGGACGGCGGGTTCCCGCTATGGCTACACCTTC.

The chain combines TRBV4-1 with TRBJ2-7, with D tentatively TRBD2 (7 bases). V was pared by 3 bases and J by 3 bases, with 18 bases between. Germline loops: CDR1 MGHRA, CDR2 YSYEKL. The CDR3 loop spans 16 amino acids. DNA for the CDR3: TGCGCCAGCAGCCAGTCGGGGAGGGGGGGTATCTACGAGCAGTACTTC. This gives the protein CASSQSGRGGIYEQYF.

The rearrangement joins TRBV5-1 to TRBJ2-3; 10 bases match TRBD2. CDR3 length: 18 residues. Germline CDR1 reads SGHRS; CDR2 reads YFSETQ. J was trimmed by 2 bases and V by 2 bases; bases with no gene match: 11. CDR3 protein: CASSLFEASGGPTDTQYF. In DNA form, the CDR3 reads TGCGCCAGCAGCTTATTTGAGGCTAGCGGGGGCCCCACAGATACGCAGTATTTT.

The chain couples TRBV5-1 to TRBJ1-1, with no clear D. This CDR3 comprises 13 residues. The germline gives CDR1 SGHRS, CDR2 YFSETQ. V gave up 7 bases and J gave up 1 base, with 11 bases separating them. The CDR3: CASRQDGNTEAFF. DNA for the CDR3: TGCGCCAGCCGCCAGGACGGGAACACTGAAGCTTTCTTT.